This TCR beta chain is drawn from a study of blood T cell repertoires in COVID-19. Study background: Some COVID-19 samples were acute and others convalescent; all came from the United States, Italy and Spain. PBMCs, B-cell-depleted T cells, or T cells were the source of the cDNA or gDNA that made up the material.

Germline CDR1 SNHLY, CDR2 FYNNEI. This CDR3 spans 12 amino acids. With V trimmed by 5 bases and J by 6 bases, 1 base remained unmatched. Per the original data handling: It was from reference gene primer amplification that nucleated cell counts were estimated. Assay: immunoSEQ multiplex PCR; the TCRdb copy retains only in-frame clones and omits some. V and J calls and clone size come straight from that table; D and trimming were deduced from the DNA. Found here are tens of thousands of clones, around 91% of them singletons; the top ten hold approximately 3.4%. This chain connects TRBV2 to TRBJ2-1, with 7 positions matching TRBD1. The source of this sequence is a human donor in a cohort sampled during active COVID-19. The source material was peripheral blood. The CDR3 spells CASSPGGNEQFF. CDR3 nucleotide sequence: TGTGCCAGCAGTCCAGGGGGCAATGAGCAGTTCTTC.